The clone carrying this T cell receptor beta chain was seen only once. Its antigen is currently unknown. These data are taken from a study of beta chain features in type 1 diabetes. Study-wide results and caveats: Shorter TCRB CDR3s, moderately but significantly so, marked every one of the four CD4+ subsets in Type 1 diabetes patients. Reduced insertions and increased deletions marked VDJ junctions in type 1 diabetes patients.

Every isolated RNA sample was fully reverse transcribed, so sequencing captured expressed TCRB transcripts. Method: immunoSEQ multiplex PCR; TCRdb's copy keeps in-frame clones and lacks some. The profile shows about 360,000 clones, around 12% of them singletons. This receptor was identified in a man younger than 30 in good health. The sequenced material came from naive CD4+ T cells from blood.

The CDR3 DNA sequence: TGTGCCAGCAGTTTATTTGCCAGGAAGCCCTATGGCTACACCTTC. Amino acid sequence: CASSLFARKPYGYTF. This sequence joins TRBV27 and TRBJ1-2; D unresolved. Trimming shortened V by 1 base and J by 4 bases, and 13 bases separated the two germline ends. Germline lookup yields CDR1 MNHEY and CDR2 SMNVEV (reference sequence). CDR3 length: 15 amino acids.